This T cell receptor beta chain is from a study of T cells in women clearing cervical HPV infection (dated by TCRdb to between 2018 and 2020). For the wider study: The cases were roughly 23 women with histologically confirmed HPV16-related CIN3 or worse, and 2 of those women had invasive cancers. Cases had a median age of around 34 years compared with roughly 41 for controls, and baseline characteristics showed no significant differences between the groups. The approximately 23 controls were women who cleared a single incident HPV16 infection within 12 months without developing precancer or cancer. Cases were matched to controls by age within five years and by the year the sample was collected. Case blood was taken at the visit when the lesion was first identified, whereas control blood was taken when infection was no longer detected. Nested within Costa Rica's Guanacaste HPV Natural History Study, an exploratory proof-of-principle case-control study compared TCR repertoires across cervical HPV16 outcomes. Since only a few of the women had HLA typing available, the possibility that HLA type was acting as a confounder could not be ruled out. Among cases, blood sampling came a median of almost 150 days after lesion detection, with an interquartile range of about 80 to 230 days. In the parent cohort, some 10,000 women aged 18 or older were enrolled in Guanacaste, Costa Rica, during about 1993 to 1994 and were followed for 6 to 7 years. Five blinded duplicates per group were added as quality controls, so that about 60 samples were obtained: 50 or so participants and 10 replicates.

Every participant had a single incident cervical HPV16 infection, and women with prevalent HPV16 infections were excluded. Cervical HPV DNA was detected by MY09/MY11 PCR, and genotyping was performed by dot-blot hybridization. Fifteen mL of heparinized blood were centrifuged, and the buffy coat was split into aliquots, frozen at -30 degrees C, and then kept at -80 degrees C. QIAGEN kits were used to extract genomic DNA from buffy coat specimens. The trim is 1 base for V and 6 bases for J, with a gap of 9 bases between the germline ends. The CDR3 covers 14 residues, taking in both the cysteine and the phenylalanine. Shown are 33 bases from within the CDR3, in frame from base 1. Looking up the germline V gene yields CDR1 SGHNT and CDR2 YENEEA. A word on this clone: Its antigen remains undetermined. The read is 3 residues too short to cover the CDR3 end, so that end is filled in from the germline J gene.

TCR beta CDR3 regions were amplified by multiplex PCR using the immunoSEQ assay from an average of 1200 ng genomic DNA per sample. The assay corrected primer bias using a complete synthetic TCR repertoire to establish an amplification baseline. Amplicons were sequenced on the Illumina platform. As for the authors' bioinformatics: Error correction of the sequences involved clustering with frequency ratios plus a modified nearest-neighbor algorithm, after which the sequences were analyzed in the immunoSEQ Analyzer using IMGT gene definitions. At each rarefaction depth, TCR richness and evenness were averaged across 20 rarefaction repeats, and samples with fewer sequences than that depth were excluded. Wilcoxon rank sum tests with FDR correction were used to compare V, D and J gene relative abundances between the groups. For the blinded duplicates, the intraclass correlation was about 96% for TCR richness and averaged about 76% across about 66 gene segments. TCRdb took this table from immuneACCESS and kept in-frame rearrangements with V and J called. Such tables lack part of the clones; where checked against another copy, unresolved V genes explain under half of the gap, and the rest is unexplained. V and J calls and clone size follow that table, whereas D and trimming were derived from the DNA. The sample table records tens of thousands of clones. About 40% of the sample is in the top ten clones.

Study-level results and caveats: TRBV6-7 relative abundance was lower in cases than in controls (0.11% versus 0.16%; Bonferroni P = 0.0008). CIN3+ cases had significantly higher TCR repertoire richness than controls across sequencing depths, but evenness did not differ between the groups. The cross-sectional design could not show whether the associations came before the infection or were a result of it, and neither effector/memory subsets nor HPV-specific T cells were isolated. Because the number of T cells per sample was unknown, the richness differences could reflect varying T-cell content rather than repertoire biology. Cases were distinguished from controls with an estimated AUC of 0.65 to 0.85 by random forest classifiers combining richness and V gene abundances.

The receptor chain draws on TRBV11-3 and TRBJ2-2; TRBD2 is perhaps the D gene, given 6 matching bases. This clonotype was sampled from a woman aged 18 to 75 with a cervical HPV16 infection that either progressed to CIN3+ or cleared (not recorded which). The sequencing input was blood buffy coat. The CDR3 protein is CASSLGLEAGELFF. The sequenced part of the CDR3 DNA is TGTGCCAGCAGCTTAGGACTAGAAGCCGGGGAG.